This T cell receptor beta chain came from a study of blood T cells in healthy people across ages. Whole-study results and caveats: Strong correlation linked observed beta diversity and percent naive T cells. Donors of long life had a larger count of naive CD4+ cells and greater diversity than aged donors. From one million sequenced T cells, diversity estimates were lower bounds.

Using a J-beta primer mix together with a sample-barcoded 5' primer, a second PCR was run for roughly 6 to 11 cycles. In TCRdb, the 5' RACE reads were re-called with MiXCR into one record per CDR3 protein. The table has approximately 2,000,000 distinct CDR3 sequences, more than 35% seen once. The V gene's germline CDR1 is DFQATT and CDR2 SNEGSKA (reference sequence). This CDR3 region has 16 residues. V lost 6 bases and J lost 1; bases outside the gene matches: 6. Note on this clonotype: Its matching antigen is unknown.

This clonotype was sampled from a human donor in good health. Sequencing was done on a sample of blood. V gene TRBV20-1 combines with J gene TRBJ2-1; 13 nucleotides match TRBD2. CDR3 in DNA: TGCAGTGCATGGACTAGCGGGGGCCATTCCTACAATGAGCAGTTCTTC. This encodes CSAWTSGGHSYNEQFF.